This T cell receptor (beta chain) derives from a study of blood T cell repertoires in COVID-19. Data came from immunoSEQ multiplex PCR; TCRdb stores just in-frame clones and leaves some out. The table lists about 44,000 clones, 82% of them singletons. The sequenced material came from peripheral blood. The source of this sequence is a woman aged 65 to 85 with acute or convalescent COVID-19.

The CDR3, as DNA: TGTGCCAGCAGCTTCGGGGGTAACACTGAAGCTTTCTTT. Translating it yields CASSFGGNTEAFF. V gene TRBV6-4 combines with J gene TRBJ1-1, with TRBD1 as a possible D gene (5 bases). The CDR3 is made up of 13 amino acids. The V end lost 6 bases, the J end lost 2 bases, and 10 bases lay between the germline ends. Germline V gene lookup returns CDR1 MRHNA and CDR2 SNTAGT.